A selection of T cell receptor beta chains follows, all from one sample in a study of blood T cell repertoires in COVID-19. The protocol was immunoSEQ multiplex PCR, while the TCRdb copy is restricted to in-frame clones and leaves out a portion. The sample holds roughly 450,000 clones; 90% are singletons and the top ten take 0.6% to 0.7%. The sequencing sample was made of PBMCs or T cells enriched from blood (not recorded which). Source of these receptors: a man aged 18 to 29 who had recovered from COVID-19. CDR3s include the opening cysteine and the closing phenylalanine or tryptophan. A D gene is named only where the DNA matches it firmly. Clone size is not always given. Where it is, it says once, few, many or a class for expanded clones.

cdr3_nt,cdr3_aa,clone_size,v_call,d_call,j_call
TGCGCCAGCAGTGAGTCTTTCACAGGGGGGGACGAGCAGTACTTC,CASSESFTGGDEQYF,NA,TRBV10-1,NA,TRBJ2-7
TGTGCCAGCAGTTTGCGGAGTTCACCCCTCCACTTT,CASSLRSSPLHF,NA,TRBV28,NA,TRBJ1-6
TGTGCCAGCAGCCCAGTGGTTCGAGGGGGCAATGAGCAGTTCTTC,CASSPVVRGGNEQFF,NA,TRBV3-1/TRBV3-2,NA,TRBJ2-1
TGTGCCGCCACTCAGCGGGAGATTTCAAATGAGCAGTTCTTC,CAATQREISNEQFF,NA,TRBV28,TRBD2,TRBJ2-1
TGTGCCAGCTCACCAGGGACTAGCGGGAGCGAGCAGTACTTC,CASSPGTSGSEQYF,NA,TRBV18,TRBD2,TRBJ2-7
TGTGCCAGCAGCTTTTTCAGGGGACGCGGTGGCTACACCTTC,CASSFFRGRGGYTF,NA,TRBV7-2,NA,TRBJ1-2
TGTGCCAGCAGCTCTCGGACAGGGCAAGTTGAGCAGTTCTTC,CASSSRTGQVEQFF,NA,TRBV7-2,TRBD1,TRBJ2-1
TGTGCCAGCAGACCCGGACAGGGATCCTATGGCTACACCTTC,CASRPGQGSYGYTF,few,TRBV6-5,TRBD1,TRBJ1-2
TGCGCCAGCAGCCAAGTTGACAACCCGAATGAAAAACTGTTTTTT,CASSQVDNPNEKLFF,NA,TRBV4-1,NA,TRBJ1-4
TGTGCCAGCAGCTTGTTCGGGGGAGTTGTCGAAAAACTGTTTTTT,CASSLFGGVVEKLFF,NA,TRBV5-8,NA,TRBJ1-4
TGTGCCAGCAGCCCTTGGTATCCGGACAGGGGAGACGAGACCCAGTACTTC,CASSPWYPDRGDETQYF,NA,TRBV5-4,TRBD1,TRBJ2-5
TGTGCCACCAGCCGACAGGGGGCTGTCTATGGCTACACCTTC,CATSRQGAVYGYTF,NA,TRBV28,TRBD1,TRBJ1-2
TGTGCCAGCAGTTCCAATAGCGTCGGTAAGACCCAGTACTTC,CASSSNSVGKTQYF,NA,TRBV28,NA,TRBJ2-5
TGTGCCAGTAGTGGTTGGAGTCAGCGCAATCAGCCCCAGCATTTT,CASSGWSQRNQPQHF,NA,TRBV19,NA,TRBJ1-5
TGTGCCAGCAGCGGAGGTCGGAGCAATCAGCCCCAGCATTTT,CASSGGRSNQPQHF,NA,TRBV9,NA,TRBJ1-5
TGTGCCACCTTAGCTAACGACGAGCAGTACTTC,CATLANDEQYF,NA,TRBV10-3,NA,TRBJ2-7
TGTGCCACCCTGGGACACGCGAATAATTCACCCCTCCACTTT,CATLGHANNSPLHF,NA,TRBV6-5,NA,TRBJ1-6
TGTGCCAGCAGCGTAGCGTCTAGCGGGGGCGATGAGCAGTTCTTC,CASSVASSGGDEQFF,NA,TRBV9,TRBD2,TRBJ2-1
TGTGCCAGCAGCCGAACCTCTAGCAACTCCTACGAGCAGTACTTC,CASSRTSSNSYEQYF,NA,TRBV11-2,NA,TRBJ2-7